The following is a T cell receptor (beta chain) sequence with its context. Germline CDR1 and CDR2: MNHEY and SMNVEV (reference sequence). Trimming pared 3 bases from V and 4 bases from J, leaving 16 bases between. This CDR3 region has 16 residues. Here immunoSEQ multiplex PCR was the method, and the copy in TCRdb shows in-frame clones only, minus some. In the table there are under 85,000 clones, around 89% of which are singletons. The data were taken from a study of OX40 agonist ivuxolimab in advanced cancers. The clonotype originates from an adult with an advanced solid tumor such as melanoma, head and neck, liver or kidney cancer. V and J are TRBV27 and TRBJ2-1; D possibly corresponds to TRBD2 (6 bases). The sample was CD4+ or CD8+ T cells sorted from blood, taken in a trial of the OX40 agonist ivuxolimab. This CDR3 reads CASSFFGGFRYNEQFF. The DNA for the CDR3 is TGTGCCAGCAGTTTTTTCGGGGGTTTTCGATACAATGAGCAGTTCTTC.